One T cell receptor beta chain is described in this entry. No cognate antigen has been identified for it. The sample holds no much larger clone one base away, and base qualities are not on file. The method behind the library was PCR. The sample was run on an Illumina HiSeq 2500. Molecular barcoding was employed in the preparation of TCR libraries, with unique molecular identifiers being used to normalize TCRbeta repertoire quantification. TCRdb applied fastp at Q25 and MiXCR to the public reads, then kept only in-frame beta chains. Rows are unified per CDR3 protein, each entry keeping the most common DNA and genes. The sample table shows about 600,000 distinct CDR3 sequences, and over 9.5% are seen once. Clones ranked in the top ten supply 4% to 5% of the sample. From cysteine to phenylalanine, the CDR3 is 19 amino acids long. Only the CDR3 portion is preserved as DNA: 57 bases, with reading frame beginning at the first base. From the germline V gene, CDR1 is MNHEY and CDR2 is SVGAGI. Trimming takes 0 bases from V and 0 bases from J, and the germline ends sit 18 bases apart.

This record comes from a study of T-cell reconstitution after alpha-beta-depleted transplantation in children (dated by TCRdb to 2016 to 2017). Background for the entire study: The study quantitatively tracked T-cell immune reconstitution after TCRalphabeta/CD19-depleted allogeneic hematopoietic cell transplantation in children using TCR repertoire profiling.

The sequence was obtained from a human donor who donated a stem cell graft to a child with acute myeloid leukemia. This chain joins TRBV6-5 to TRBJ2-4; no D gene can be assigned with confidence. Sequences were derived from PBMCs from the stem cell graft donor, sampled from the stem cell graft. The nucleotides read TGTGCCAGCAGTTACTCTTTCTCTGGGAACTTACTAGCCAAAAACATTCAGTACTTC. Protein translation: CASSYSFSGNLLAKNIQYF.